One sample yielded the 17 T cell receptor beta chains listed below, sequenced in a study of blood T cell repertoires in COVID-19. The repertoire was sequenced with immunoSEQ multiplex PCR; TCRdb's copy has only in-frame clones and lacks some. The sample shows some 80,000 clones, almost 85% of them seen only once. The sample was peripheral blood. These receptors originate from a human donor in a cohort sampled during active COVID-19.

This clone has more than one count but fewer than ten. This same CDR3 is encoded by further DNA sequences in the sample. This chain links TRBV10-2 with TRBJ2-7; D is perhaps TRBD2 (6 bases). Trimming removed 3 bases from V and 2 bases from J, with 8 bases in between. Germline values: CDR1 WSHSY, CDR2 SAAADI. The length of the CDR3 is 13 residues. CDR3 in amino acids: CASSDPGAYEQYF. CDR3 bases: TGCGCCAGCAGTGACCCGGGAGCCTACGAGCAGTACTTC.

J is TRBJ2-2 and V is TRBV24-1, with D maybe TRBD2 (6 bases). V gave up 1 base and J gave up 5 bases, with 7 bases separating them. Germline-derived CDR1 and CDR2 are KGHDR and SFDVKD. The CDR3 consists of 14 residues. The CDR3 reads CATSDFGGTGELFF. Written as DNA, the CDR3 is TGTGCCACCAGTGATTTTGGGGGGACCGGGGAGCTGTTTTTT.

This chain uses TRBV2 with TRBJ2-7; D might be TRBD1 (6 bases). CDR1 is SNHLY and CDR2 is FYNNEI in the germline V gene. CDR3 length: 14 residues. V lost 4 bases and J 4 bases, leaving 14 bases between the germline ends. For the CDR3, the DNA is TGTGCCAGCAGTGGAACCAACAGGGTTTACGAGCAGTACTTC. Translated: CASSGTNRVYEQYF.

The V gene is TRBV19, the J gene TRBJ2-5, with 10 bases matching TRBD1. J gave up 5 bases and V 1 base, and 1 base lay outside the gene matches. The length of the CDR3 is 14 residues. Germline CDR1 and CDR2: LNHDA and SQIVND (reference sequence). CDR3 DNA: TGTGCCAGTAGTATAGGACAGGGGGCTGAGACCCAGTACTTC. Translated: CASSIGQGAETQYF.

The CDR3 loop reads CASSRGQGGNQPQHF. The CDR3, as DNA: TGCGCCAGCAGCCGCGGACAGGGGGGCAATCAGCCCCAGCATTTT. The V call is TRBV4-1, the J call TRBJ1-5, with 10 bases identical to TRBD1. Germline V gene sequence: CDR1 MGHRA, CDR2 YSYEKL. V was clipped by 4 bases and J by 2 bases; unmatched bases: 2. This CDR3 spans 15 amino acids.

The chain couples TRBV5-4 to TRBJ2-3; the match to TRBD2 covers 14 bases. The CDR3 covers 16 residues. Germline lookup yields CDR1 SGHNT and CDR2 YYREEE (reference sequence). V lost 4 bases and J lost 3; bases outside the gene matches: 4. The CDR3 region is CASSERLAGGTDTQYF. The DNA of the CDR3 is TGTGCCAGCAGCGAAAGACTAGCGGGGGGGACAGATACGCAGTATTTT.

The chain carries TRBV5-1 and TRBJ2-7; 13 nucleotides match TRBD2. The CDR3 totals 13 residues. V lost 4 bases, J lost 7 bases, and 2 bases stayed unmatched. Per germline, CDR1 SGHRS and CDR2 YFSETQ. CDR3 sequence reads: CASSTGLAGEQYF. In nucleotides, the CDR3 is TGCGCCAGCAGCACGGGACTAGCGGGGGAGCAGTACTTC.

The chain uses TRBV5-1 and TRBJ2-7, with D maybe TRBD2 (5 bases). Germline assignment: CDR1 SGHRS and CDR2 YFSETQ. This CDR3 comprises 12 residues. V lost 2 bases and J 2 bases, leaving 5 bases between the germline ends. The CDR3 sequence: CASSFGAYEQYF. The CDR3 nucleotides are TGCGCCAGCAGCTTCGGGGCCTACGAGCAGTACTTC.

This clone was found a few times. This chain joins TRBV25-1 and TRBJ2-7; tentatively, D is TRBD2 (6 bases). V was shortened by 3 bases and J by 0 bases, with 15 bases between the two germline ends. Germline CDR1 and CDR2: MGHDK and SYGVNS. The CDR3 extends over 16 amino acids. Written as DNA, the CDR3 is TGTGCCAGCAGTGACCTCCAGAGTAGCGGCTCCTACGAGCAGTACTTC. As protein: CASSDLQSSGSYEQYF.

This rearrangement joins TRBV7-3 to TRBJ2-7; 9 bases agree with TRBD1. Germline CDR1 is SGHTA and CDR2 is FQGTGA. V dropped 4 bases and J dropped 7; count of bases not matched to a gene: 8. The CDR3 contains 14 residues. This chain's CDR3 is CASSSGTGSREQYF. The CDR3 DNA reads as TGTGCCAGCAGCTCCGGGACAGGGTCTCGGGAGCAGTACTTC.

This clone was seen at least ten times. The chain uses TRBV25-1 and TRBJ1-6; a possible D gene is TRBD1 (6 bases). Germline CDR1 MGHDK, CDR2 SYGVNS. The CDR3 sequence is 17 residues long. Between the trimmed V and J ends, which lost 8 bases and 0 bases, there was a span of 17 bases. CDR3 in DNA: TGTGCCAGCCGTGGACAGTTCCCAAGCTCCTATAATTCACCCCTCCACTTT. Protein product: CASRGQFPSSYNSPLHF.

The chain combines TRBV19 with TRBJ1-6, with D hard to call. This CDR3 is built from 17 residues. V shed 1 base and J shed 7 bases, with 17 bases lying between them. Germline lookup yields CDR1 LNHDA and CDR2 SQIVND (reference sequence). CDR3 protein: CASSIGSQAGSNSPLHF. The CDR3 nucleotides read TGTGCCAGTAGTATAGGTTCGCAAGCAGGATCGAATTCACCCCTCCACTTT. The full variable domain, its missing parts supplied by reference TRBV19 and TRBJ1-6, is DGGITQSPKYLFRKEGQNVTLSCEQNLNHDAMYWYRQDPGQGLRLIYYSQIVNDFQKGDIAEGYSVSREKKESFPLTVTSAQKNPTAFYLCASSIGSQAGSNSPLHFGNGTRLTVT.

V usage is TRBV7-2 and J usage is TRBJ1-2; D unclear. Trimming took 5 bases from V and 8 from J, leaving 15 bases between them. CDR1 is SGHTA, CDR2 FQGNSA, per germline. The CDR3 has 13 amino acids. CDR3 sequence reads: CASSQSRNGGYTF. Here the CDR3 DNA reads TGTGCCAGCAGCCAGTCCCGCAACGGGGGCTACACCTTC. Full variable domain (missing parts from reference TRBV7-2 and TRBJ1-2): GAGVSQSPSNKVTEKGKDVELRCDPISGHTALYWYRQSLGQGLEFLIYFQGNSAPDKSGLPSDRFSAERTGGSVSTLTIQRTQQEDSAVYLCASSQSRNGGYTFGSGTRLTVV.

The chain uses TRBV7-2 and TRBJ1-1; the D is unclear. The CDR3 sequence is 15 residues long. V was trimmed by 1 base and J by 5 bases, leaving 14 bases between them. Germline loops: CDR1 SGHTA, CDR2 FQGNSA. The CDR3 here is CASSLVASAATEAFF. CDR3 bases: TGTGCCAGCAGCTTAGTAGCCAGTGCGGCGACTGAAGCTTTCTTT.

The V call is TRBV5-1, the J call TRBJ2-5; 7 bases match TRBD1. The length of the CDR3 is 16 residues. Germline CDR1 reads SGHRS; CDR2 reads YFSETQ. V lost 4 bases and J lost 1; bases outside the gene matches: 10. The CDR3 sequence: CASSRRTGQPQETQYF. Here the CDR3 DNA reads TGCGCCAGCAGCAGAAGGACAGGACAACCCCAAGAGACCCAGTACTTC.

The chain's CDR3 is CASSLAPGHNYEQYF. The CDR3 region has the DNA TGTGCCAGCAGCTTGGCCCCGGGACACAACTACGAGCAGTACTTC. The gene calls are TRBV5-5 and TRBJ2-7; maybe TRBD1 (6 bases). CDR1 is SGHKS and CDR2 is YYEKEE in the germline V gene (reference sequence). The CDR3 contains 15 residues. Between the trimmed V and J ends, which lost 0 bases and 3 bases, there was a span of 13 bases.

The genes are TRBV7-8 and TRBJ2-7, with D maybe TRBD1 (5 bases). The V gene lost 5 bases and the J gene lost 6 bases, with 17 bases spanning the gap. The CDR3 loop spans 14 amino acids. Germline CDR1 and CDR2: SGHVS and FQNEAQ. CDR3 region: CASSPPRGLSEQYF. In DNA form, the CDR3 reads TGTGCCAGCAGCCCCCCAAGGGGTCTTAGCGAGCAGTACTTC.